A selection of T cell receptor beta chains follows, all from one sample in a study of CD8+ T cells in alopecia areata. TCRdb keeps only in-frame clones here, not all; method: immunoSEQ multiplex PCR. The data contain 200,000 to 250,000 clones, 64% of them seen just once; the ten biggest clones take up more than 3.5%. The sequences come from CD4+ T cells sorted from blood, collected at week 4, from a patient treated with tofacitinib. The origin of the receptors is a human donor with alopecia areata. The CDR3 runs from the conserved cysteine through the conserved F or W. D genes are given only for firm matches. Clone size appears in some rows only: once, few, many, or a class for an expanded clone.

clone_size j_call d_call cdr3_length v_call cdr3_aa cdr3_nt
NA TRBJ1-1 NA 13 TRBV4-3 CASSRGGHTEAFF TGCGCCAGCAGCCGGGGGGGTCACACTGAAGCTTTCTTT
NA TRBJ1-2 NA 13 TRBV7-9 CASSNGQNYGYTF TGTGCCAGCAGCAATGGACAGAACTATGGCTACACCTTC
NA TRBJ2-5 NA 14 TRBV2 CASSAGTPQETQYF TGTGCCAGCAGTGCAGGGACGCCGCAAGAGACCCAGTACTTC
once TRBJ2-1 NA 13 TRBV29-1 CSPPAASYNEQFF TGCAGCCCCCCTGCGGCCTCCTACAATGAGCAGTTCTTC
NA TRBJ2-7 TRBD2 16 TRBV10-2 CASRGLAGASPYEQYF TGCGCCAGCAGGGGACTAGCGGGGGCCAGCCCCTACGAGCAGTACTTC
once TRBJ2-1 TRBD2 16 TRBV15 CATSSGGLAGPREQFF TGTGCCACCAGCAGTGGGGGACTAGCGGGGCCGAGGGAGCAGTTCTTC
NA TRBJ2-6 NA 14 TRBV29-1 CSAAGASGANVLTF TGCAGCGCCGCTGGAGCGTCTGGGGCCAACGTCCTGACTTTC
few TRBJ1-2 TRBD1 16 TRBV29-1 CSVSHNGEGGGYGYTF TGCAGCGTCTCCCATAATGGGGAAGGGGGCGGGTATGGCTACACCTTC
NA TRBJ1-6 NA 13 TRBV7-9 CASSLTEDSPLHF TGTGCCAGCAGCTTAACAGAGGACTCACCCCTCCACTTT
NA TRBJ1-2 NA 15 TRBV4-2 CASSQDLGANYGYTF TGTGCCAGCAGCCAAGATCTGGGAGCTAACTATGGCTACACCTTC
NA TRBJ1-1 NA 15 TRBV6-5 CATLPFGRVNTEAFF TGTGCCACCCTCCCCTTTGGGAGGGTGAACACTGAAGCTTTCTTT
NA TRBJ2-7 TRBD1 14 TRBV6-5 CASSPRQGRHEQYF TGTGCCAGCAGTCCCCGACAGGGGAGGCACGAGCAGTACTTC
NA TRBJ1-6 TRBD1 14 TRBV30 CAWSVGQYNSPLHF TGTGCCTGGAGTGTGGGACAGTATAATTCACCCCTCCACTTT
few TRBJ2-1 NA 12 TRBV30 CAFPLGGREQFF TGTGCTTTCCCCCTTGGGGGGCGAGAGCAGTTCTTC
NA TRBJ2-7 TRBD1 12 TRBV25-1 CASRGQGNEQYF TGTGCCAGCAGGGGACAGGGCAACGAGCAGTACTTC
NA TRBJ1-1 NA 12 TRBV30 CAWSFASPEAFF TGTGCCTGGAGCTTCGCGTCGCCTGAAGCTTTCTTT
NA TRBJ2-7 TRBD2 16 TRBV6-6 CASSYSPSGGAGEQYF TGTGCCAGCAGTTACTCTCCTAGCGGGGGGGCGGGAGAGCAGTACTTC
once TRBJ1-5 NA 13 TRBV7-2 CASSLEQAQPQHF TGTGCCAGCAGCTTAGAACAGGCTCAGCCCCAGCATTTT
NA TRBJ2-7 NA 13 TRBV18 CASSLRDHYEQYF TGTGCCAGCTCGCTGAGGGACCACTACGAGCAGTACTTC
NA TRBJ2-5 TRBD2 15 TRBV5-1 CASSLAGGPRETQYF TGCGCCAGCAGCCTCGCGGGGGGCCCGAGGGAGACCCAGTACTTC
NA TRBJ2-5 NA 11 TRBV2 CASSVVETQYF TGTGCCAGCAGTGTGGTGGAGACCCAGTACTTC
NA TRBJ2-1 NA 16 TRBV7-2 CASSPRGYPSPDEQFF TGTGCCAGCAGCCCCCGGGGATACCCGTCGCCCGATGAGCAGTTCTTC
NA TRBJ2-2 NA 17 TRBV7-9 CASSNILEAINTGELFF TGTGCCAGCAGCAATATCCTGGAGGCCATTAACACCGGGGAGCTGTTTTTT
NA TRBJ1-2 NA 13 TRBV6-1 CASSEGDIGGYTF TGTGCCAGCAGTGAAGGGGACATTGGAGGCTACACCTTC
NA TRBJ2-3 NA 15 TRBV2 CASGADRRGGDTQYF TGTGCCAGCGGGGCGGACCGCCGAGGAGGAGATACGCAGTATTTT
few TRBJ2-5 NA 14 TRBV4-1 CASSRRVVRETQYF TGCGCCAGCAGCCGCAGGGTTGTTAGAGAGACCCAGTACTTC
NA TRBJ1-1 NA 14 TRBV11-2 CASSLGTVNTEAFF TGTGCCAGCAGCTTAGGGACCGTGAACACTGAAGCTTTCTTT
NA TRBJ2-3 NA 12 TRBV5-1 CASSLGWDTQYF TGCGCCAGCAGCTTGGGCTGGGATACGCAGTATTTT
NA TRBJ2-3 NA 15 TRBV5-4 CASSLAGTGTDTQYF TGTGCCAGCAGCTTGGCGGGAACAGGGACAGATACGCAGTATTTT
NA TRBJ1-1 NA 14 TRBV5-1 CASSPGGVRTEAFF TGCGCCAGCAGCCCCGGAGGGGTAAGGACTGAAGCTTTCTTT
NA TRBJ2-1 TRBD2 15 TRBV7-9 CASSFRLAEYNEQFF TGTGCCAGCAGCTTTCGTCTAGCGGAATACAATGAGCAGTTCTTC
few TRBJ1-6 NA 14 TRBV14 CASSQEVRSSPLHF TGTGCCAGCAGCCAAGAAGTCAGGAGTTCACCCCTCCACTTT
NA TRBJ1-1 NA 12 TRBV4-3 CASSPGGREAFF TGCGCCAGCAGCCCTGGGGGGCGGGAAGCTTTCTTT
once TRBJ2-7 NA 12 TRBV29-1 CSVGPSSYEQYF TGCAGCGTTGGACCGAGCTCCTACGAGCAGTACTTC
many TRBJ1-5 NA 13 TRBV6-6 CASSYLGNQPQHF TGTGCCAGCAGTTATTTAGGGAATCAGCCCCAGCATTTT
NA TRBJ1-1 NA 14 TRBV28 CASSPAGVDTEAFF TGTGCCAGCAGTCCGGCAGGGGTGGACACTGAAGCTTTCTTT
NA TRBJ2-3 NA 15 TRBV10-3 CAISESSRGLDTQYF TGTGCCATCAGTGAGTCTAGCCGGGGTCTTGATACGCAGTATTTT
NA TRBJ2-7 NA 13 TRBV11-1 CASSSRPPAEQYF TGTGCCAGCAGCTCGAGGCCCCCCGCGGAGCAGTACTTC
NA TRBJ1-1 TRBD1 17 TRBV19 CASSIGEGQGIGSEAFF TGTGCCAGTAGTATAGGGGAGGGACAGGGAATTGGATCTGAAGCTTTCTTT
few TRBJ2-2 NA 16 TRBV5-1 CASSFRALWLTGELFF TGCGCCAGCAGCTTTAGGGCCCTTTGGTTGACCGGGGAGCTGTTTTTT
few TRBJ1-5 TRBD1 14 TRBV6-5 CASRRGQAVGPQHF TGTGCCAGCAGAAGAGGACAGGCTGTTGGGCCCCAGCATTTT
NA TRBJ1-4 TRBD1 13 TRBV13 CASSSTGQQKLFF TGTGCCAGCAGCTCCACGGGACAGCAAAAACTGTTTTTT
few TRBJ1-1 TRBD1 13 TRBV27 CASSRAGQVPHLF TGTGCCAGCAGTCGGGCGGGACAGGTCCCTCATCTCTTT
NA TRBJ1-4 TRBD1 13 TRBV2 CASRGQQGEKLFF TGTGCCAGCAGGGGACAGCAGGGTGAAAAACTGTTTTTT
NA TRBJ1-2 TRBD1 12 TRBV10-3 CAIRPGQGRCTF TGTGCCATCAGACCCGGACAGGGAAGATGCACCTTC
few TRBJ2-1 NA 13 TRBV5-1 CASSLEGDNEQFF TGCGCCAGCAGCTTGGAGGGCGACAATGAGCAGTTCTTC
NA TRBJ2-1 NA 12 TRBV18 CASSLSGNEQFF TGTGCCAGCTCCCTCTCGGGGAATGAGCAGTTCTTC
NA TRBJ1-2 NA 13 TRBV5-6 CASSLRGAYGYTF TGTGCCAGCAGCTTGCGGGGGGCTTATGGCTACACCTTC
few TRBJ2-2 NA 13 TRBV29-1 CSVYRSGTGELFF TGCAGCGTTTACAGGTCGGGCACCGGGGAGCTGTTTTTT
few TRBJ1-1 NA 15 TRBV29-1 CSVASWGHPGTEAFF TGCAGCGTTGCCTCATGGGGACACCCTGGCACTGAAGCTTTCTTT
NA TRBJ1-2 NA 13 TRBV6-5 CASRRTENYGYTF TGTGCCAGCAGGCGGACCGAGAACTATGGCTACACCTTC
NA TRBJ1-6 NA 14 TRBV5-1 CASSLLQSNSPLHF TGCGCCAGCAGCTTGTTACAGAGTAATTCACCCCTCCACTTT
NA TRBJ2-5 NA 17 TRBV27 CASSPLTWAGEEETQYF TGTGCCAGCAGCCCCCTCACGTGGGCAGGGGAGGAGGAGACCCAGTACTTC
NA TRBJ2-2 TRBD2 14 TRBV30 CALQTSGGAGELFF TGTGCCTTGCAGACTAGCGGGGGGGCCGGGGAGCTGTTTTTT